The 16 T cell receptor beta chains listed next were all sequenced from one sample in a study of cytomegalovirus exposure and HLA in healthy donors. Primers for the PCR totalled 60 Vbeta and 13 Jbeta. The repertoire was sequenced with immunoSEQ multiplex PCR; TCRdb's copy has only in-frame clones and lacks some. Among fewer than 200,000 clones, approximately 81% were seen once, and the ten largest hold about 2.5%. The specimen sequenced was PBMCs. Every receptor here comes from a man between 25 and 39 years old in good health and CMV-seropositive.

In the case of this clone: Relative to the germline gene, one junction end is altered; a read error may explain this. The CDR3 is CSSSLGGYQETQYF. DNA for the CDR3: TGTTCCAGCAGCTTGGGGGGGTACCAAGAGACCCAGTACTTC. The rearrangement links TRBV7-9 to TRBJ2-5; TRBD2 aligns across 7 bases. The CDR3 is 14 amino acids. Germline V gene data show CDR1 as SEHNR and CDR2 as FQNEAQ (reference sequence).

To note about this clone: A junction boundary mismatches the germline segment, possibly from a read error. CDR3 loop: CSSRRKDRGRNTGELFF. CDR3 bases: TGTTCCAGCAGGCGGAAGGACAGGGGTCGAAACACCGGGGAGCTGTTTTTT. The chain is built from TRBV7-9 and TRBJ2-2; 9 bases are a match to TRBD1. Germline assignment: CDR1 SEHNR and CDR2 FQNEAQ (reference sequence). This CDR3 has 17 residues.

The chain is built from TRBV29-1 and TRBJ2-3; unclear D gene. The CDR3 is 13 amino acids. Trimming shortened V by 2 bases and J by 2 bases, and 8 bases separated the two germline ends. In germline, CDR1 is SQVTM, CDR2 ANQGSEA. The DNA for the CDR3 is TGCAGCGTTGAAAGACAACCCACAGATACGCAGTATTTT. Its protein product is CSVERQPTDTQYF.

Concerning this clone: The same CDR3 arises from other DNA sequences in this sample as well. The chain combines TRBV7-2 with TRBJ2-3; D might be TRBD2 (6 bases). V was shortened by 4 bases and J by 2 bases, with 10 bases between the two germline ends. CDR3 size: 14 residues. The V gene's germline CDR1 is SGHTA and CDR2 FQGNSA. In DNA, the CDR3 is TGTGCCAGCAGCTCGGGACTGGCCACAGATACGCAGTATTTT. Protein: CASSSGLATDTQYF.

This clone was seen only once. CDR3 DNA: TGTGCCAGCAGGAGGGACTACCCTAGTCCGAATGAGCAGTTCTTC. It codes for CASRRDYPSPNEQFF. The V gene is TRBV5-4, the J gene TRBJ2-1; 7 bases line up with TRBD2. CDR3 length: 15 amino acids. Germline CDR1 is SGHNT and CDR2 is YYREEE (reference sequence). The J segment lost 7 bases and the V segment lost 5 bases, leaving 12 bases of the junction unmatched.

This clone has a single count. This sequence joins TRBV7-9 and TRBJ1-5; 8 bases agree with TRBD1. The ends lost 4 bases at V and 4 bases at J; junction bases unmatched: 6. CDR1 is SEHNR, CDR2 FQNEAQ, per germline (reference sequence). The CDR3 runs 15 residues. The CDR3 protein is CASSSETGGNQPQHF. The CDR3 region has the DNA TGTGCCAGCAGCTCTGAAACAGGGGGGAATCAGCCCCAGCATTTT.

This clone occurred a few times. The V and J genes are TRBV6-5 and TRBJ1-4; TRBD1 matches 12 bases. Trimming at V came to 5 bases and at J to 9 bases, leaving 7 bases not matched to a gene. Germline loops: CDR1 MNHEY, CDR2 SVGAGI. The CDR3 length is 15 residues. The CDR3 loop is CASSPAGTGGKKLFF. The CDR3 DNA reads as TGTGCCAGCAGTCCCGCCGGGACAGGGGGCAAAAAACTGTTTTTT.

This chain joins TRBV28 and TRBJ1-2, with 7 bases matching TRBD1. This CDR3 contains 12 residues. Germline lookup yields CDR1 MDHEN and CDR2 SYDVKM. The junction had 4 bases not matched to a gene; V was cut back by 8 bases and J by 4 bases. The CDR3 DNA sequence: TGTGCCAGCCAACAGGGGTCCTATGGCTACACCTTC. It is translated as CASQQGSYGYTF.

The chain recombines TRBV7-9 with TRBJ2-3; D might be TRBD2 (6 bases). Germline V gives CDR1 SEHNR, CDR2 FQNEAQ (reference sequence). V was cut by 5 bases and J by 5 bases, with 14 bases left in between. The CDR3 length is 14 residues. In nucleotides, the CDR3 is TGTGCCAGCAGCCAGGACTACCCCGAAGATACGCAGTATTTT. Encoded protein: CASSQDYPEDTQYF.

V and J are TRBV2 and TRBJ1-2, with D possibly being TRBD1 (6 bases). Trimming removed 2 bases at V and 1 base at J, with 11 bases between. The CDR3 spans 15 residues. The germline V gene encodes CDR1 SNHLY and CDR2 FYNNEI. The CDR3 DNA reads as TGTGCCAGCAGTGAACAGGGGATAATTAACTATGGCTACACCTTC. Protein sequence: CASSEQGIINYGYTF.

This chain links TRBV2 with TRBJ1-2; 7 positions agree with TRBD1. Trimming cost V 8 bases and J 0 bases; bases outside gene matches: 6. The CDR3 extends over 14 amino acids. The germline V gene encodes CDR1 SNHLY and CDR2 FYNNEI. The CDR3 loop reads CASLTGETNYGYTF. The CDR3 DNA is TGTGCCAGCCTCACAGGGGAGACTAACTATGGCTACACCTTC.

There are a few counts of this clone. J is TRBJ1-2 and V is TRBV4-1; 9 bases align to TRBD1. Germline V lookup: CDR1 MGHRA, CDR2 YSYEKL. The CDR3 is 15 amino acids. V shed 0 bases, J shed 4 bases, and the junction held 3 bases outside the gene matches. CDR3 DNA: TGCGCCAGCAGCCAAGATGACAGGGGGTTCTATGGCTACACCTTC. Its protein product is CASSQDDRGFYGYTF.

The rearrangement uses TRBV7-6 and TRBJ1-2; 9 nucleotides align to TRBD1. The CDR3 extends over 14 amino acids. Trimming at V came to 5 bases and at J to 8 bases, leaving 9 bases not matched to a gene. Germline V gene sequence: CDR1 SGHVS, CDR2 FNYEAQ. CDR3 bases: TGTGCCAGCAGCAGGGGACAGGGATGGGAAGGCTACACCTTC. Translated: CASSRGQGWEGYTF.

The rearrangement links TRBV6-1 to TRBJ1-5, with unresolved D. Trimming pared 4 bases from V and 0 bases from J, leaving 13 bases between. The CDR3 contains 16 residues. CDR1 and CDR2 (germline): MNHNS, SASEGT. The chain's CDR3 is CASSVLASYSNQPQHF. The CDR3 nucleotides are TGTGCCAGCAGTGTCCTTGCAAGCTATAGCAATCAGCCCCAGCATTTT.

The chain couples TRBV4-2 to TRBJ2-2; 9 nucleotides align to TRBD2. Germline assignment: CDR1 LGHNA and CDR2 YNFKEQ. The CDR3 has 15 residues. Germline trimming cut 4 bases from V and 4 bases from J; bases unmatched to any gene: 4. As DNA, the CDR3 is TGTGCCAGCAGCCGGGGACTAGCTCTCACCGGGGAGCTGTTTTTT. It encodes CASSRGLALTGELFF.

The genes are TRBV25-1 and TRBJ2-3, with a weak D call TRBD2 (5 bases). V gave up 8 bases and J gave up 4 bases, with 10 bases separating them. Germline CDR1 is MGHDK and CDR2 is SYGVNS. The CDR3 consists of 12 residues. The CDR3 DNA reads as TGTGCCAGCCTGTCTAGCCCAGATACGCAGTATTTT. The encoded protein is CASLSSPDTQYF.